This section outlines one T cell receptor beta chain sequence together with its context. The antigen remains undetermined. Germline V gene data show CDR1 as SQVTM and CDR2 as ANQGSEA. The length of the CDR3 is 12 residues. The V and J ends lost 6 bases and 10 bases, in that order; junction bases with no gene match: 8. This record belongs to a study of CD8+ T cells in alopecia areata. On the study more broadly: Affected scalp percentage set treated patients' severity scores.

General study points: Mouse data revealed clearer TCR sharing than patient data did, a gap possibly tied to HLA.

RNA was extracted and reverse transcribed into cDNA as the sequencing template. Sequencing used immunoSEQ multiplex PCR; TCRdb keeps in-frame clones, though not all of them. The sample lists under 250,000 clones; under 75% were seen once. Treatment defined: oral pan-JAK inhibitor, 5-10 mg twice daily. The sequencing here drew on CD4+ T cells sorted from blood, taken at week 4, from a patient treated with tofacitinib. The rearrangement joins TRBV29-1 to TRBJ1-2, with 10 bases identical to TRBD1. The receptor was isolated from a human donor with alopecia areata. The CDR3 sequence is CSVSGTGVYYTF. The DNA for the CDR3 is TGCAGCGTCTCCGGGACAGGGGTATACTACACCTTC.